This T cell receptor (beta chain) was recovered during a study of shared clonotypes between healthy human individuals. General study findings and limits: All-four-donor shared clonotypes had higher generation probabilities than non-shared clonotypes did.

Terminally differentiated effector memory CD45RA+ cells were left out of the naive CD8 fraction, which was CD45RO-negative and positively selected for CCR7. V dropped 7 bases and J dropped 6 bases, with 28 bases sitting between them. CDR1 and CDR2 from the germline V gene are LNHDA and SQIVND (reference sequence). The CDR3 is made up of 17 amino acids. The data were produced by immunoSEQ multiplex PCR, yet TCRdb's version contains in-frame clones alone and is incomplete. Seen here are about 2.1 million clones, 90% to 95% observed once, and the top ten hold approximately 1.7%. About this clone itself: The target antigen is unknown.

The chain combines TRBV19 with TRBJ2-7; D gene unclear. What was sequenced was naive CD8+ T cells from PBMCs. The sequence was obtained from a man in his late teens or twenties in good health. Some clones in this sample may be carry-over from other donors' samples. The CDR3 DNA reads as TGTGCCAGTACCCCCCCTGGACGGAGCCCCTTGGGAAGCGAGCAGTACTTC. Amino acids: CASTPPGRSPLGSEQYF. The full variable domain, its missing parts supplied by reference TRBV19 and TRBJ2-7, is DGGITQSPKYLFRKEGQNVTLSCEQNLNHDAMYWYRQDPGQGLRLIYYSQIVNDFQKGDIAEGYSVSREKKESFPLTVTSAQKNPTAFYLCASTPPGRSPLGSEQYFGPGTRLTVT.